One sample yielded the 5 T cell receptor beta chains listed below, sequenced in a study of T cells in Graves' hyperthyroidism and ophthalmopathy. It was RNA transcripts that yielded the amplified TCR beta CDR3 regions. In the first-round RT-PCR of the TCR CDR3, the HTBI primer set was used. One entry per CDR3 protein results from TCRdb running MiXCR on the multiplex PCR reads. The data contain a few hundred thousand distinct CDR3 sequences, 13% of them singletons. The sequencing sample was made of blood. The receptors were sampled from a woman aged 18-35 years with Graves' hyperthyroidism.

This clonotype has ten or more counts. CDR3 nucleotides: TGTGCCAGCAGCTTAGCGGTGACAGAGGCCTACGAGCAGTACTTC. Translation gives CASSLAVTEAYEQYF. V is TRBV7-8 and J is TRBJ2-7, with a weak D call TRBD1 (5 bases). V was cut by 0 bases and J by 2 bases, with 11 bases left in between. The germline CDR1 and CDR2 sequences are SGHVS and FQNEAQ. This CDR3 has 15 amino acids.

V is TRBV6-5 and J is TRBJ2-3, with 7 bases matching TRBD2. V was clipped by 2 bases and J by 0 bases; unmatched bases: 14. Germline lookup yields CDR1 MNHEY and CDR2 SVGAGI. The CDR3 length is 19 residues. The CDR3 coding sequence is TGTGCCAGCAGTTACCGGCGCGGCGGGGGACCCGCTAGCACAGATACGCAGTATTTT. Translating gives CASSYRRGGGPASTDTQYF.

The V gene is TRBV9, the J gene TRBJ2-1, with D perhaps given as TRBD1 or TRBD2 (5 bases each). The CDR3 loop spans 14 amino acids. Germline-derived CDR1 and CDR2 are SGDLS and YYNGEE. The V gene lost 5 bases and the J gene lost 10 bases, with 19 bases spanning the gap. CDR3 residues: CASSAGTGTKEQFF. Here the CDR3 DNA reads TGTGCCAGCAGTGCCGGGACGGGGACGAAGGAGCAGTTCTTC.

This clonotype was recorded at least ten times. The rearrangement uses TRBV20-1 and TRBJ2-1; the D call may be TRBD1 or TRBD2 (6 bases each). With 3 bases removed from V and 4 bases from J, the gap between germline ends came to 22 bases. The CDR3 spans 17 residues. Germline V gene sequence: CDR1 DFQATT, CDR2 SNEGSKA (reference sequence). CDR3: CSARGGGTGIPYNEQFF. The DNA for the CDR3 is TGCAGTGCTAGGGGGGGCGGGACTGGGATCCCGTACAATGAGCAGTTCTTC.

The table lists this clonotype with many counts. The V and J genes are TRBV9 and TRBJ2-5; D remains unclear. This CDR3 comprises 13 residues. V lost 3 bases, J lost 0 bases, and 6 bases lay in between. In germline, CDR1 is SGDLS, CDR2 YYNGEE. This CDR3 reads CASSAYNQETQYF. DNA of the CDR3: TGTGCCAGCAGCGCTTATAACCAAGAGACCCAGTACTTC. The variable domain in full, completed from reference TRBV9 and TRBJ2-5, reads DSGVTQTPKHLITATGQRVTLRCSPRSGDLSVYWYQQSLDQGLQFLIQYYNGEERAKGNILERFSAQQFPDLHSELNLSSLELGDSALYFCASSAYNQETQYFGPGTRLLVL.